This TCR beta chain originates from a study of shared T cell receptors in the human thymus. This clone was seen a single time. Germline V gene sequence: CDR1 MRHNA, CDR2 SNTAGT. The CDR3 is made up of 13 amino acids. V shed 8 bases and J shed 3 bases, with 11 bases lying between them. Profiling relied on immunoSEQ multiplex PCR, and the TCRdb table lists in-frame clones only, not all of them. This repertoire shows roughly 700,000 clones, roughly 90% found once; its top ten account for approximately 0.011%. This sample was also put to use in a study of human thymus T cells. That investigation notes: Thymic resections from corrective heart surgery supplied the tissue. Blood and thymic repertoires both appeared biased in V and J gene usage. As related research reported, thymic repertoires overlapped highly among unrelated individuals.

The V call is TRBV6-4, the J call TRBJ1-5; possible D gene TRBD1, 6 bases. This clonotype was sampled from a boy in the first two years of life with a congenital heart defect. Specimen: thymocytes. CDR3 in DNA: TGTGCCAGCCTGACAGGCGACAATCAGCCCCAGCATTTT. Encoded protein: CASLTGDNQPQHF.